The next 3 T cell receptor beta chains were all read from a single sample in a study of beta chain features in type 1 diabetes. General study points: All four CD4+ subsets from Type 1 diabetes patients carried moderately but significantly shorter TCRB CDR3s.

These receptors' targets are unknown. The authors reverse transcribed all of the isolated RNA, so sequencing captured expressed TCRB transcripts. The table came from immunoSEQ multiplex PCR; TCRdb's copy has only in-frame clones and leaves some out. The table includes 600,000 to 750,000 clones, 9.5% to 15% detected once. The source material was naive CD4+ T cells from blood. The receptor source for this set is a man aged 30-40 years with type 1 diabetes.

The genes are TRBV7-6 and TRBJ1-4; no reliable D call. The CDR3 has 14 residues. Looked up from germline, CDR1 is SGHVS and CDR2 is FNYEAQ. The germline V and J ends were trimmed by 3 bases and 7 bases, with 12 bases remaining between them. CDR3 nucleotide sequence: TGTGCCAGCAGCTTTCGGAGGAGAGGTGAAAAACTGTTTTTT. It is translated as CASSFRRRGEKLFF.

In this sample, this clone turned up a few times. Within the sample, other DNA sequences also encode this same CDR3. This chain joins TRBV27 and TRBJ2-3, with a possible D match to TRBD2 (6 bases). The germline V gene has CDR1 MNHEY and CDR2 SMNVEV (reference sequence). This CDR3 spans 14 amino acids. The V and J ends lost 6 bases and 0 bases respectively, with 10 bases between them. The CDR3, as DNA: TGTGCCAGCAGCTGGAGGGGCAGCACAGATACGCAGTATTTT. Protein sequence: CASSWRGSTDTQYF.

The CDR3 bases are TGTGCCAGCAGCCGGGACAGCCTTAATTCACCCCTCCACTTT. This codes for CASSRDSLNSPLHF. The chain employs TRBV4-2 and TRBJ1-6, with 7 nucleotides matching TRBD1. The CDR3 runs to 14 residues. The V and J ends lost 4 bases and 6 bases, in that order; junction bases with no gene match: 3. The germline CDR1 and CDR2 sequences are LGHNA and YNFKEQ.